Listed here are 19 T cell receptor beta chains from one sample, sequenced in a study of cytomegalovirus exposure and HLA in healthy donors. 60 Vbeta and 13 Jbeta primers were used in PCR. Sequencing was performed with immunoSEQ multiplex PCR; in TCRdb, only in-frame clones are kept and a portion is missing. The repertoire consists of roughly 150,000 clones, with roughly 68% occurring once and the leading ten covering around 4%. The sample consisted of PBMCs. The receptor source for this set is a man aged 55-75 years in good health and CMV-seronegative.

The CDR3 DNA is TGTGCCAGCAGCTTAATTGGCGGAGGGTCAATTGAAGCTTTCTTT. Amino acids: CASSLIGGGSIEAFF. V and J are TRBV7-3 and TRBJ1-1; no clear D gene. The CDR3 sequence is 15 residues long. V lost 1 base, J lost 7 bases, and 16 bases lay in between. Germline assignment: CDR1 SGHTA and CDR2 FQGTGA.

The chain combines TRBV29-1 with TRBJ2-4; 9 positions agree with TRBD1. This CDR3 region has 14 residues. Trimming removed 3 bases from V and 4 bases from J; junction bases left unmatched: 4. The germline V gene encodes CDR1 SQVTM and CDR2 ANQGSEA. The chain's CDR3 is CSVEWDRVKNIQYF. CDR3 nucleotide sequence: TGCAGCGTTGAGTGGGACAGGGTAAAAAACATTCAGTACTTC.

This clone was seen more than once but under ten times. V and J are TRBV28 and TRBJ1-2, with 7 bases that match TRBD1. The CDR3 runs 14 residues. V was clipped by 8 bases and J by 0 bases; unmatched bases: 6. The germline CDR1 and CDR2 sequences are MDHEN and SYDVKM. Here the CDR3 DNA reads TGTGCCAGCGTAGGGGGCGGAGCTAACTATGGCTACACCTTC. Its protein product is CASVGGGANYGYTF.

In this sample, this clone turned up once. The rearrangement joins TRBV21-1 to TRBJ2-1; the table assigns TRBD2, which was not confirmed against the DNA. TRBV21-1 constitutes a pseudogene. There are 11 residues in the CDR3. CDR3 nucleotide sequence: TGTGCCAGCAGCAGCCGGTATGAGCAGTTCTTC. As protein: CASSSRYEQFF.

The chain recombines TRBV7-9 with TRBJ1-3; the D gene is possibly TRBD1 (5 bases). With 5 bases removed from V and 3 bases from J, the gap between germline ends came to 20 bases. This CDR3 comprises 17 residues. CDR1 is SEHNR, CDR2 FQNEAQ, per germline (reference sequence). The CDR3 bases are TGTGCCAGCAGCAACGCTTTGGGGCGAGGTAGTGGAAACACCATATATTTT. It is translated as CASSNALGRGSGNTIYF.

V usage is TRBV28 and J usage is TRBJ1-4; a possible D gene is TRBD1 (6 bases). CDR1 and CDR2 from the germline V gene are MDHEN and SYDVKM. Trimming left V 6 bases short and J 4 bases short, with 15 bases between. CDR3 length: 15 amino acids. CDR3 coding DNA: TGTGCCAGCAGCCTACCTTCGGACAGTAATGAAAAACTGTTTTTT. Translating it yields CASSLPSDSNEKLFF.

The genes are TRBV28 and TRBJ2-5; a weak D match, TRBD2 (5 bases). This CDR3 has 14 amino acids. Germline V gene lookup returns CDR1 MDHEN and CDR2 SYDVKM. V was cut by 6 bases and J by 2 bases, with 13 bases left in between. CDR3 region: CASSPPSGQETQYF. CDR3 sequence (DNA): TGTGCCAGCAGCCCTCCGAGCGGTCAAGAGACCCAGTACTTC.

The CDR3 here is CASSVWGGSNTGELFF. In nucleotides, the CDR3 is TGTGCCAGCAGTGTTTGGGGTGGGAGTAACACCGGGGAGCTGTTTTTT. The rearrangement links TRBV9 to TRBJ2-2; perhaps TRBD2 as D (5 bases). Germline values: CDR1 SGDLS, CDR2 YYNGEE. CDR3 length: 16 amino acids. V lost 5 bases, J lost 2 bases, and 16 bases lay in between.

The genes are TRBV5-1 and TRBJ1-1; no firm D call. The CDR3 consists of 14 residues. V shed 3 bases and J shed 3 bases, with 12 bases lying between them. From germline, CDR1 is SGHRS and CDR2 YFSETQ. The CDR3 spells CASSSEGGDTEAFF. The CDR3 nucleotides read TGCGCCAGCAGCTCGGAGGGCGGGGACACTGAAGCTTTCTTT.

The rearrangement uses TRBV6-5 and TRBJ1-1; tentatively, D is TRBD1 (6 bases). Germline assignment: CDR1 MNHEY and CDR2 SVGAGI. CDR3 length: 15 residues. V was trimmed by 6 bases and J by 1 base, leaving 15 bases between them. The CDR3 protein is CASRQQGIWNTEAFF. The CDR3 DNA is TGTGCCAGCAGACAACAGGGAATTTGGAACACTGAAGCTTTCTTT.

The V call is TRBV6-1, the J call TRBJ2-7, with D possibly TRBD1 on 7 matching bases. CDR1 is MNHNS, CDR2 SASEGT, per germline. Deletions cut 6 bases from V and 7 bases from J, with 19 bases between. CDR3 size: 14 residues. The CDR3 protein is CASSAMGQGGEQYF. DNA for the CDR3: TGTGCCAGCAGCGCGATGGGGCAGGGGGGAGAGCAGTACTTC.

The CDR3 spells CASSNFRDYSNQPQHF. The CDR3 DNA sequence: TGTGCCAGCAGCAATTTCAGGGACTATAGCAATCAGCCCCAGCATTTT. The J gene is TRBJ1-5, the V gene TRBV6-6; D might be TRBD1 (5 bases). Trimming left V 6 bases short and J 0 bases short, with 15 bases between. This CDR3 has 16 residues. Germline V gene data show CDR1 as MNHNY and CDR2 as SVGAGI (reference sequence).

This clone turned up a few times. This chain connects TRBV28 to TRBJ2-7, with D possibly being TRBD1 (5 bases). V lost 1 base and J lost 6, with 13 bases in between. Per germline, CDR1 MDHEN and CDR2 SYDVKM. This CDR3 comprises 14 residues. In DNA form, the CDR3 reads TGTGCCAGCAGTTTATTAGGCAGGGAAACCGAGCAGTACTTC. This gives the protein CASSLLGRETEQYF.

The chain has TRBV6-5 and TRBJ1-4, with 9 bases fitting TRBD1. Germline assignment: CDR1 MNHEY and CDR2 SVGAGI. V shed 5 bases and J 5 bases; nucleotides not matched to a gene: 3. This CDR3 region has 14 residues. CDR3 coding DNA: TGTGCCAGCAGTACCGGGACAGGGAATGAAAAACTGTTTTTT. Its protein product is CASSTGTGNEKLFF.

This clone occurred a few times. The J gene is TRBJ2-7, the V gene TRBV7-3; 9 bases agree with TRBD2. The CDR3 totals 16 residues. Germline CDR1 and CDR2: SGHTA and FQGTGA. V lost 5 bases, J lost 0 bases, and 8 bases stayed unmatched. DNA for the CDR3: TGTGCCAGCAGCCCAACCCCTAGCGGGAACTCCTACGAGCAGTACTTC. Amino acids: CASSPTPSGNSYEQYF.

The CDR3 nucleotides read TGTGCCAGCAGTGAAGTAGCGGGAGGTGGGGCCAACGTCCTGACTTTC. It codes for CASSEVAGGGANVLTF. The chain links TRBV6-1 to TRBJ2-6, with 10 positions matching TRBD2. The trim removed 1 base at V and 3 bases at J, leaving 0 bases unmatched. Looked up from germline, CDR1 is MNHNS and CDR2 is SASEGT. The CDR3 length is 16 residues.

This rearrangement joins TRBV15 to TRBJ1-3; D is uncertain. In germline, CDR1 is LNHNV, CDR2 YYDKDF (reference sequence). The CDR3 is made up of 14 amino acids. V gave up 7 bases and J gave up 2 bases, with 12 bases separating them. CDR3 loop: CATTTGVTGNTIYF. In nucleotides, the CDR3 is TGTGCCACCACCACGGGAGTTACTGGAAACACCATATATTTT.

This clone was seen only a few times. One end of the junction varies from germline; a read error may be responsible. The CDR3 bases are TGTGCCAGCAGCGAAGCCTGGGCCCTGAACACTGAAGCTTTCTTT. It translates to CASSEAWALNTEAFF. This chain uses TRBV6-1 with TRBJ1-1; D is ambiguous. Germline V lookup: CDR1 MNHNS, CDR2 SASEGT. The CDR3 has 15 residues.

V gene TRBV5-4 combines with J gene TRBJ2-1; the match to TRBD2 covers 15 bases. Germline V gene data show CDR1 as SGHNT and CDR2 as YYREEE (reference sequence). J lost 9 bases, V lost 5 bases, and 3 bases had no gene match. The CDR3 is made up of 14 amino acids. The CDR3 region is CASSSGLAGGEQFF. In DNA, the CDR3 is TGTGCCAGCAGTTCGGGACTAGCGGGAGGTGAGCAGTTCTTC.